The rows below give T cell receptor beta chains drawn from one sample of a study of blood T cell repertoires in COVID-19. The protocol was immunoSEQ multiplex PCR, while the TCRdb copy is restricted to in-frame clones and leaves out a portion. The sample has 180,000 or so clones, about 91% seen once. The sequencing sample was made of PBMCs or T cells enriched from blood (not recorded which). The receptors were gathered from a woman aged 18-35 years who had recovered from COVID-19. Each CDR3 is given with its conserved first and last residue. Fields, in order: CDR3 DNA, CDR3 protein, V gene, J gene, clone size, D gene. A D gene is named only where the DNA matches it firmly. Rows may omit the clone size; those that give it use once, few, many or a size class.

TGTGCCACCAGCGGAGGGAGTGGGAATGAGCAGTTCTTC	CATSGGSGNEQFF	TRBV24-1	TRBJ2-1	.	.
TGTGCCAGCAGTGAACTCGGTAGCGGGACTTACAATGAGCAGTTCTTC	CASSELGSGTYNEQFF	TRBV6-1	TRBJ2-1	.	TRBD2
TGTGCCAGCTCACCACCCGGGACTAGCGGCCAAGAGACCCAGTACTTC	CASSPPGTSGQETQYF	TRBV18	TRBJ2-5	.	TRBD2
TGTGCCAGCAGCAAAAGGCTGGGCTCTGTCGATGAGCAGTTCTTC	CASSKRLGSVDEQFF	TRBV7-9	TRBJ2-1	.	.
TGTGCCAGCAGCTCCCCGAGGGGAGGGGGAGGACTGAGCTCCTACAATGAGCAGTTCTTC	CASSSPRGGGGLSSYNEQFF	TRBV7-8	TRBJ2-1	few	.
TGTGCCAGCAGCCCCTTCCCCAAGCTGGCTTTCTTT	CASSPFPKLAFF	TRBV6-5	TRBJ1-1	.	.
TGTGCCAGCAGACCCCTTCCTGTGACAGAGCGATTCTACGAGCAGTACTTC	CASRPLPVTERFYEQYF	TRBV2	TRBJ2-7	.	.
TGTGCCTGGAGTGTACTCGGGGAGCAGTACTTC	CAWSVLGEQYF	TRBV30	TRBJ2-7	.	.
TGCGCCAGCAGCCAAGACAGTGGCTACGAGCAGTACTTC	CASSQDSGYEQYF	TRBV4-1	TRBJ2-7	.	.
TGTGCCAGCAGCCAGTCGGGACTAGACCCCGGGGAGCTGTTTTTT	CASSQSGLDPGELFF	TRBV7-9	TRBJ2-2	once	TRBD2
TGTGCCAGCAGCTCGACAGGGTATGGGAGCAATCAGCCCCAGCATTTT	CASSSTGYGSNQPQHF	TRBV5-6	TRBJ1-5	.	TRBD1
TGTGCCTGGAGTGCAGGGGGGACAGCAATTACAAATGAGCAGTTCTTC	CAWSAGGTAITNEQFF	TRBV30	TRBJ2-1	.	.
TGTGCCAGCAGTGAAATGAGGTACGAGCAGTACTTC	CASSEMRYEQYF	TRBV6-1	TRBJ2-7	once	.
TGTGCCAGCAGCATGGGGGCTAACTACAATGAGCAGTTCTTC	CASSMGANYNEQFF	TRBV6-2/TRBV6-3	TRBJ2-1	.	.
TGCAGCGTTGAAGGGGACAGGACCTATGGCTACACCTTC	CSVEGDRTYGYTF	TRBV29-1	TRBJ1-2	.	TRBD1
TGCAGCGGGCCGACTAGTGGGTCTCTGGGTGAGCAGTTCTTC	CSGPTSGSLGEQFF	TRBV29-1	TRBJ2-1	.	.
TGTGCCAGCAGCCAAGATTACCAAGCGGGAGTGGAACAAGAGACCCAGTACTTC	CASSQDYQAGVEQETQYF	TRBV3-1/TRBV3-2	TRBJ2-5	few	TRBD2
TGTGCCAGCAGCCCTCTCTACCACACTAGCTCAGCCAAAAACATTCAGTACTTC	CASSPLYHTSSAKNIQYF	TRBV3-1/TRBV3-2	TRBJ2-4	.	.
TGTGCCATCAGTGCAGGGAATGGCTACACCTTC	CAISAGNGYTF	TRBV10-3	TRBJ1-2	.	.
TGTGCCAGCAGCGGCTACCACTTCCCCGGGACTAGCGGGAGAGGGGGGGCTTACAATGAGCAGTTCTTC	CASSGYHFPGTSGRGGAYNEQFF	TRBV2	TRBJ2-1	.	TRBD2
TGTGCCAGCAGCCAGAATACGCAGGCCAATGAGCAGTTCTTC	CASSQNTQANEQFF	TRBV3-1/TRBV3-2	TRBJ2-1	.	.
TGTGCCAGCTCCCAAGACCCCGGCGGGCACTACACCTTC	CASSQDPGGHYTF	TRBV18	TRBJ1-2	.	.
TGTGCCAGCAGTTACGACTGGAGGGATACGCAGTATTTT	CASSYDWRDTQYF	TRBV6-5	TRBJ2-3	.	.
TGTGCCAGCAGCTCCTCGAGGGGCAGGGGGAACGAGCAGTACTTC	CASSSSRGRGNEQYF	TRBV6-5	TRBJ2-7	.	TRBD1
TGTGCCAGCAGCCAACCGCGGGGGGCCCGCACTGAAGCTTTCTTT	CASSQPRGARTEAFF	TRBV7-6	TRBJ1-1	.	.
TGCAGCGCCTCGGACACAGTTGAAGCTTTCTTT	CSASDTVEAFF	TRBV29-1	TRBJ1-1	.	.
TGTGCCAGCAGTTCCAGGGCGGTGTATGGCTACACCTTC	CASSSRAVYGYTF	TRBV12-3/TRBV12-4	TRBJ1-2	few	.
TGTGCCAGCAGTTTATCGACTAGCATCGATGAGCAGTTCTTC	CASSLSTSIDEQFF	TRBV28	TRBJ2-1	.	TRBD2
TGTGCCTGGAGTGCTAAGACAGGGGTTAGGGGCTCCTACGAGCAGTACTTC	CAWSAKTGVRGSYEQYF	TRBV30	TRBJ2-7	.	TRBD1
TGTGCCAGCAGTGAACGTCAACTAGCGGGAGTGGATACGCAGTATTTT	CASSERQLAGVDTQYF	TRBV25-1	TRBJ2-3	few	TRBD2
TGCGCCAGCAGCCAAGGGGTATCTAGCGAGTACACAGATACGCAGTATTTT	CASSQGVSSEYTDTQYF	TRBV4-1	TRBJ2-3	.	.
TGTGCCAGCAGCCCCGGGACTAGCGGGCGCTTAGGAGAGACCCAGTACTTC	CASSPGTSGRLGETQYF	TRBV7-8	TRBJ2-5	.	TRBD2
TGTGCCAGCAGCTTAGGTACAGGTCCCTACGAGCAGTACTTC	CASSLGTGPYEQYF	TRBV7-8	TRBJ2-7	once	.
TGTGCCAGCAGCTTAGAAAGGGGCACTGAAGCTTTCTTT	CASSLERGTEAFF	TRBV13	TRBJ1-1	.	.
TGTGCCAGCAGTCCACTTACTAGCGGGAGACGTGTCGTCGAGACCCAGTACTTC	CASSPLTSGRRVVETQYF	TRBV6-6	TRBJ2-5	.	TRBD2
TGTGCCGCGGGGACTAGCGGGAGGGACGAGCAGTACTTC	CAAGTSGRDEQYF	TRBV24-1	TRBJ2-7	.	TRBD2
TGCGCCAGCAGCATCGGGACTGTATCCTACGAGCAGTACTTC	CASSIGTVSYEQYF	TRBV5-1	TRBJ2-7	.	.
TGTGCCAGCAGTCCCCCCGTGGCAGGGGGCTTTATTGCTGGGGCCAACGTCCTGACTTTC	CASSPPVAGGFIAGANVLTF	TRBV28	TRBJ2-6	.	TRBD1
TGTGCCAGCAGCCCCAGGCGGAACACTGAAGCTTTCTTT	CASSPRRNTEAFF	TRBV7-3	TRBJ1-1	few	.
TGTGCCTGGAGTGCCGGACAGGGGGGAAACACCATATATTTT	CAWSAGQGGNTIYF	TRBV30	TRBJ1-3	few	TRBD1